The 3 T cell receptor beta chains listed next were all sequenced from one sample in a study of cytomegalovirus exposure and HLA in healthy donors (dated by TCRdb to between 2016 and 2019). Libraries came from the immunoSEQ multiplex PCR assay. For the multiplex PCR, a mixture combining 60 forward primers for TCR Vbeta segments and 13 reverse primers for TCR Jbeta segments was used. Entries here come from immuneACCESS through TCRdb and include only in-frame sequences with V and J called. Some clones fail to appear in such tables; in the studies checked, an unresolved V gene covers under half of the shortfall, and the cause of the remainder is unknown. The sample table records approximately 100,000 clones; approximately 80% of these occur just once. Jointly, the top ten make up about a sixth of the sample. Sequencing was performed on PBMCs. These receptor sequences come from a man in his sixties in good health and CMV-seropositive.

The CDR3 sequence: CASSIDRSPLTGELFF. DNA of the CDR3: TGTGCCAGTAGTATAGATCGGAGTCCCCTAACCGGGGAGCTGTTTTTT. The V and J genes are TRBV19 and TRBJ2-2; D uncertain. V was shortened by 0 bases and J by 5 bases, with 13 bases between the two germline ends. This CDR3 contains 16 residues. Germline CDR1 LNHDA, CDR2 SQIVND (reference sequence).

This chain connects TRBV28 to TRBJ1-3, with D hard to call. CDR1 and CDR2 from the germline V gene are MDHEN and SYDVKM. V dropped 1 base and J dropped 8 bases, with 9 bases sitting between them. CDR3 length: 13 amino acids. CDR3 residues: CASSLFGRDTIYF. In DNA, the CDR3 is TGTGCCAGCAGTTTATTTGGGCGGGACACCATATATTTT.

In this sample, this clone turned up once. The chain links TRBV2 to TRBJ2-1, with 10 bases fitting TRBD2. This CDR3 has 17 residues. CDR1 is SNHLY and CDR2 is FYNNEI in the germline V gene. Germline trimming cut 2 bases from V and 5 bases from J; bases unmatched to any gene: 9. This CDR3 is CASSENPLAGMDNEQFF. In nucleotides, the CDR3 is TGTGCCAGCAGTGAAAACCCACTAGCGGGGATGGACAATGAGCAGTTCTTC. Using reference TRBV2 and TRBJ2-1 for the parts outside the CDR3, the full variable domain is EPEVTQTPSHQVTQMGQEVILRCVPISNHLYFYWYRQILGQKVEFLVSFYNNEISEKSEIFDDQFSVERPDGSNFTLKIRSTKLEDSAMYFCASSENPLAGMDNEQFFGPGTRLTVL.